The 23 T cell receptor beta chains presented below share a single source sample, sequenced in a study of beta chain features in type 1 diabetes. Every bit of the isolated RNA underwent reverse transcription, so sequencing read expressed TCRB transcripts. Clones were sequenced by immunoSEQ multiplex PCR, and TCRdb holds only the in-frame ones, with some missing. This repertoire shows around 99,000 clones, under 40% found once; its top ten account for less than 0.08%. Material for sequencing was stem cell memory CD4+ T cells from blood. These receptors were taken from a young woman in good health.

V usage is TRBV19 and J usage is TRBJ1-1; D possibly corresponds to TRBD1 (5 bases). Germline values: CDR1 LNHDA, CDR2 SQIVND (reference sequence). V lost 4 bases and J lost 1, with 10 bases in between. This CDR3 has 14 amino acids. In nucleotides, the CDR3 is TGTGCCAGTAGTACGGGCCAGGGGAACACTGAAGCTTTCTTT. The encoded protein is CASSTGQGNTEAFF.

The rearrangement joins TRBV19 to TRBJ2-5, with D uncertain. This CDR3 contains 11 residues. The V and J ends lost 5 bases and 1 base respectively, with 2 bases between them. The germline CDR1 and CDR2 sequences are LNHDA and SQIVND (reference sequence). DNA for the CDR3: TGTGCCAGTAGTCTCCAAGAGACCCAGTACTTC. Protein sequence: CASSLQETQYF.

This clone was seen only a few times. The DNA of the CDR3 is TGTGCCAGCTCATTGAGCACGTATGAGCAGTTCTTC. This codes for CASSLSTYEQFF. The chain carries TRBV18 and TRBJ2-1; D unresolved. This CDR3 region has 12 residues. Trimming pared 5 bases from V and 8 bases from J, leaving 10 bases between. Germline CDR1 is KGHSH and CDR2 is LQKENI.

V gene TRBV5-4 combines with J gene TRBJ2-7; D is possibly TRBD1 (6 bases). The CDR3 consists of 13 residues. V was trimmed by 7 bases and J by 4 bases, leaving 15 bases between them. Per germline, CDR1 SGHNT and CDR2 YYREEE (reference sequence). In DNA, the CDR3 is TGTGCCAGCGGATACAGGGAAACGTACGAGCAGTACTTC. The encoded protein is CASGYRETYEQYF.

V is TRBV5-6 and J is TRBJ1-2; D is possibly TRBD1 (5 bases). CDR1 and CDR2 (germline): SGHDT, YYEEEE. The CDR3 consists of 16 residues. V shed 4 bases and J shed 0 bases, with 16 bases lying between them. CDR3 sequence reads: CASSPLDTLANYGYTF. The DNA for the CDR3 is TGTGCCAGCAGCCCATTGGACACTCTAGCTAACTATGGCTACACCTTC.

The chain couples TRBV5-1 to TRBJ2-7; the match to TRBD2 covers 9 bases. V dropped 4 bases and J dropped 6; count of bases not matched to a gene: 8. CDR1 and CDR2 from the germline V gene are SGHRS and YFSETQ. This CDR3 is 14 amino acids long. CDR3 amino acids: CASSKLAGLAEQYF. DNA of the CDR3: TGCGCCAGCAGCAAGTTAGCGGGACTAGCCGAGCAGTACTTC.

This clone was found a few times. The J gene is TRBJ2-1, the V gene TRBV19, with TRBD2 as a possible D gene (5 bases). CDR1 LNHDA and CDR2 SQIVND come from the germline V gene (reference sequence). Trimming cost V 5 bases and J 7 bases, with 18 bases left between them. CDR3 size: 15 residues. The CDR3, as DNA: TGTGCCAGTAGTCTCGGGTGGGAGAGTAGGAATGAGCAGTTCTTC. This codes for CASSLGWESRNEQFF. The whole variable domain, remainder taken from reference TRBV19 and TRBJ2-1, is DGGITQSPKYLFRKEGQNVTLSCEQNLNHDAMYWYRQDPGQGLRLIYYSQIVNDFQKGDIAEGYSVSREKKESFPLTVTSAQKNPTAFYLCASSLGWESRNEQFFGPGTRLTVL.

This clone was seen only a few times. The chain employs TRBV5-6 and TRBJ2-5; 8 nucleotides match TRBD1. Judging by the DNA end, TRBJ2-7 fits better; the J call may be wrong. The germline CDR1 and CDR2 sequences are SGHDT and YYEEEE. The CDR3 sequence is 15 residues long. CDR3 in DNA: TGTGCCAGCAGCTTACGACAGGGGTTAACCTACGAGCAGTACTTC. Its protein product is CASSLRQGLTYEQYF.

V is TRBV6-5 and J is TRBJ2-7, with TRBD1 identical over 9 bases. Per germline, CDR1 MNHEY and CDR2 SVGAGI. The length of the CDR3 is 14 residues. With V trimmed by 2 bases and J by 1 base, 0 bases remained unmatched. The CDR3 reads CASSYDRGSYEQYF. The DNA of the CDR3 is TGTGCCAGCAGTTACGACAGGGGGTCCTACGAGCAGTACTTC.

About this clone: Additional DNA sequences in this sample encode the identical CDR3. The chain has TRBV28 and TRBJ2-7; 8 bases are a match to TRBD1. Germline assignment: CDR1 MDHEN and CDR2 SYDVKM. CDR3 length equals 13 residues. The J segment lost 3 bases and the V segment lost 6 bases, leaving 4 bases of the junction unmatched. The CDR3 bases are TGTGCCAGCAGCCCAGGACAGGGCTACGAGCAGTACTTC. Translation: CASSPGQGYEQYF.

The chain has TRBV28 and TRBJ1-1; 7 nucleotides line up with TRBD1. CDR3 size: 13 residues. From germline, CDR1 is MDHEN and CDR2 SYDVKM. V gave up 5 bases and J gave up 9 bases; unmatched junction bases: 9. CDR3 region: CASSVGQIIKAFF. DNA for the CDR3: TGTGCCAGCAGTGTGGGACAGATAATCAAAGCTTTCTTT. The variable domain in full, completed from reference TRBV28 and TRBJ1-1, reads DVKVTQSSRYLVKRTGEKVFLECVQDMDHENMFWYRQDPGLGLRLIYFSYDVKMKEKGDIPEGYSVSREKKERFSLILESASTNQTSMYLCASSVGQIIKAFFGQGTRLTVV.

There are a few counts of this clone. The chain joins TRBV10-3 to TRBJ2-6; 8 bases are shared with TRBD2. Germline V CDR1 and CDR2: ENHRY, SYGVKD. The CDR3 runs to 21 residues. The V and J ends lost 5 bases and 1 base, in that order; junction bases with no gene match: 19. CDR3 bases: TGTGCCATCAGTCCCAATCCGGGGGGTAGCGGGAATGGGTCTGGGGCCAACGTCCTGACTTTC. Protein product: CAISPNPGGSGNGSGANVLTF.

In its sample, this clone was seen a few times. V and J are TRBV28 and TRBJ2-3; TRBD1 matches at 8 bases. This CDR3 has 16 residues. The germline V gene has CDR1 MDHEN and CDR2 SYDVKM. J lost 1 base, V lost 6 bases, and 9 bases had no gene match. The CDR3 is CASSRDRGRRTDTQYF. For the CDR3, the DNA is TGTGCCAGCAGCCGAGACAGGGGAAGGCGCACAGATACGCAGTATTTT.

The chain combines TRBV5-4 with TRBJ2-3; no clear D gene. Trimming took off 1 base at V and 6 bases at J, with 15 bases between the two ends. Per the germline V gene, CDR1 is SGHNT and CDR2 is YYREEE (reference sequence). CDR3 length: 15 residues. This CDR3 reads CASSLTPVPTDTQYF. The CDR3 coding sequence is TGTGCCAGCAGCTTGACCCCGGTACCCACGGATACGCAGTATTTT.

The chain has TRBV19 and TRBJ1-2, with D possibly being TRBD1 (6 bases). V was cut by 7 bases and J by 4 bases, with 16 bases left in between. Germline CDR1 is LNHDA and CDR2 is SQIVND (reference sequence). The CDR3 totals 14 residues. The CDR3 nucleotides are TGTGCCAGTAATCGGGTAGGGGGTCTCTATGGCTACACCTTC. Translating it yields CASNRVGGLYGYTF.

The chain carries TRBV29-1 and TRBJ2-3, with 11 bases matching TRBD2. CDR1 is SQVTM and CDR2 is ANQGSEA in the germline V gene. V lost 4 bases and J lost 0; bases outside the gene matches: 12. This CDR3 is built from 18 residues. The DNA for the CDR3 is TGCAGCGTTGTTCCCTTAGCGGGAGGGCCAGGAAGCACAGATACGCAGTATTTT. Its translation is CSVVPLAGGPGSTDTQYF.

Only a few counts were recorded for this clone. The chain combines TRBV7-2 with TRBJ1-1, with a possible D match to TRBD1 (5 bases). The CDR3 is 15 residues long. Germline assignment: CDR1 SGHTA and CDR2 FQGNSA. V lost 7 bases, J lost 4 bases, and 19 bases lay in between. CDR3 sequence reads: CASIPPGRGVTEAFF. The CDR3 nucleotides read TGTGCCAGCATCCCCCCTGGGCGGGGGGTCACTGAAGCTTTCTTT.

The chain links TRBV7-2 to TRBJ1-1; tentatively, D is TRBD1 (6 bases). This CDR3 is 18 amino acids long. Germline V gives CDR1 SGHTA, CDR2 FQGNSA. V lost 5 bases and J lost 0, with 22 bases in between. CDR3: CASSRGPRGGHLNTEAFF. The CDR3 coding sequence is TGTGCCAGCAGCCGTGGTCCGCGGGGGGGACACCTGAACACTGAAGCTTTCTTT.

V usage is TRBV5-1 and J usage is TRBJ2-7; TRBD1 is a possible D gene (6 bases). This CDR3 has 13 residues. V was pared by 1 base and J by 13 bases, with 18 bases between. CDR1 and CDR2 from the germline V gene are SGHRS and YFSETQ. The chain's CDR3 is CASSLSWTERVYF. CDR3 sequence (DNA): TGCGCCAGCAGCTTGTCGTGGACAGAAAGGGTTTACTTC.

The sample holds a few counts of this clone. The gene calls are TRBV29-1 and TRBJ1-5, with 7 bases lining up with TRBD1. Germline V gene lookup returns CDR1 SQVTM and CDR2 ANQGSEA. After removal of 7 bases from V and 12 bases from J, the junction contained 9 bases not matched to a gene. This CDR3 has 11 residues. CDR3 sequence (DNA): TGCAGCGCTCTAGACAGGGCTGACCAGCATTTT. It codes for CSALDRADQHF.

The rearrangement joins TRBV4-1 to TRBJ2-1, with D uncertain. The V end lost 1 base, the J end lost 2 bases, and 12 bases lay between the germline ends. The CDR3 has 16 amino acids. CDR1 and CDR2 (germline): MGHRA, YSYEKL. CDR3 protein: CASSQGRDWPYNEQFF. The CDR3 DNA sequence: TGCGCCAGCAGCCAAGGAAGAGACTGGCCCTACAATGAGCAGTTCTTC.

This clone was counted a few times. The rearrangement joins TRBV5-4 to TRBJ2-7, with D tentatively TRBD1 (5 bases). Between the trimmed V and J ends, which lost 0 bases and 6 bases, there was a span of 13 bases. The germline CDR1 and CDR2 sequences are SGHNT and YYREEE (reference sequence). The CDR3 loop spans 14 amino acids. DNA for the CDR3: TGTGCCAGCAGCTTGGCTCAGGGTTCTGGCGAGCAGTACTTC. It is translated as CASSLAQGSGEQYF.

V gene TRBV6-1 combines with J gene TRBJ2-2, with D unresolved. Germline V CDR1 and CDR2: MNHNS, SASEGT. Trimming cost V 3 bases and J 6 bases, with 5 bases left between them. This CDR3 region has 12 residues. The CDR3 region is CASSDQAGELFF. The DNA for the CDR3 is TGTGCCAGCAGTGACCAGGCCGGGGAGCTGTTTTTT.